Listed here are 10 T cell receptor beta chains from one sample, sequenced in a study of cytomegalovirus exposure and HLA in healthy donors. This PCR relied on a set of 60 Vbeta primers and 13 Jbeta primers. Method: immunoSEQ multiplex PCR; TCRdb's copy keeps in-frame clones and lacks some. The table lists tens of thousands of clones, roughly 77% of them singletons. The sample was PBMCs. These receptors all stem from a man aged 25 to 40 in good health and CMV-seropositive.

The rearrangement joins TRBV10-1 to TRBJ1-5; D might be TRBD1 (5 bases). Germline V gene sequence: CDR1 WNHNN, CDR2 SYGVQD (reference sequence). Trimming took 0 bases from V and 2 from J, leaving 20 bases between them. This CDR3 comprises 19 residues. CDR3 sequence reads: CASSESMAGQGRGNQPQHF. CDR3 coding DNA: TGCGCCAGCAGTGAGTCGATGGCAGGGCAGGGTAGGGGCAATCAGCCCCAGCATTTT.

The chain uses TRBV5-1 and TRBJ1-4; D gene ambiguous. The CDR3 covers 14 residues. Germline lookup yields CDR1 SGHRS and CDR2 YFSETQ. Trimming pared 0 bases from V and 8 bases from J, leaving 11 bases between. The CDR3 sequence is CASSLAGVDEKLFF. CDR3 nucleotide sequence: TGCGCCAGCAGCTTGGCCGGGGTGGACGAAAAACTGTTTTTT.

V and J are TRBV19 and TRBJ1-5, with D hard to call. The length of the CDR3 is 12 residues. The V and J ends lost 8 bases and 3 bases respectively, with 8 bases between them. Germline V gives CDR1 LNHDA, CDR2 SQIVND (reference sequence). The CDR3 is CASSLPNQPQHF. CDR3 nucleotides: TGTGCCAGTTCCCTACCCAATCAGCCCCAGCATTTT.

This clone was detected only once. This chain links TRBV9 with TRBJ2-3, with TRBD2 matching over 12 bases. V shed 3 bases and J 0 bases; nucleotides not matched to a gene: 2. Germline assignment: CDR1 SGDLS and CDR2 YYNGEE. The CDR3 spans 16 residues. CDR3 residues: CASSGTSGVSTDTQYF. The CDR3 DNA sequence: TGTGCCAGCAGCGGGACTAGCGGGGTAAGCACAGATACGCAGTATTTT.

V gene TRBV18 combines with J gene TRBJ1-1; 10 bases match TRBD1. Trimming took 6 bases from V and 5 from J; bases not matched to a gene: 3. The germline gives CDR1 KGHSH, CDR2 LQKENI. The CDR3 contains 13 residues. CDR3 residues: CASSGGQGTEAFF. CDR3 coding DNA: TGTGCCAGCTCGGGGGGACAGGGGACTGAAGCTTTCTTT.

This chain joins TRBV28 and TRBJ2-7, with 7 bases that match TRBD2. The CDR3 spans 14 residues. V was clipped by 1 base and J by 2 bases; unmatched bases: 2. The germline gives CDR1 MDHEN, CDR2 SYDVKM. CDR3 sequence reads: CASSLLGGAYEQYF. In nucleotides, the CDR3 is TGTGCCAGCAGTTTATTGGGGGGGGCCTACGAGCAGTACTTC.

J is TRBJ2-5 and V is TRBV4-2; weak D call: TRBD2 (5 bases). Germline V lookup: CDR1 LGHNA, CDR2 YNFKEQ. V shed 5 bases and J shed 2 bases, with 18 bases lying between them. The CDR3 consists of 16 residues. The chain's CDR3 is CASSVLSAAEQETQYF. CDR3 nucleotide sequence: TGTGCCAGCAGCGTACTCTCCGCAGCGGAGCAAGAGACCCAGTACTTC.

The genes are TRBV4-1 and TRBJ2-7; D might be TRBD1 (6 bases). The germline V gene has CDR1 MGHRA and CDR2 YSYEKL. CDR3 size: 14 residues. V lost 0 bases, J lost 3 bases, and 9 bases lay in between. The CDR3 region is CASSQDWTVYEQYF. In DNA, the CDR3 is TGCGCCAGCAGCCAAGATTGGACAGTCTACGAGCAGTACTTC.

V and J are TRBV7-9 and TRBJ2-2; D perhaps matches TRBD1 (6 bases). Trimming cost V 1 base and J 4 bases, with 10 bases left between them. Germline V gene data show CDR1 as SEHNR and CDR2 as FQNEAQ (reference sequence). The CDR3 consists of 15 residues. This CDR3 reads CASSLGTALTGELFF. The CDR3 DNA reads TGTGCCAGCAGCTTAGGGACAGCCCTCACCGGGGAGCTGTTTTTT.

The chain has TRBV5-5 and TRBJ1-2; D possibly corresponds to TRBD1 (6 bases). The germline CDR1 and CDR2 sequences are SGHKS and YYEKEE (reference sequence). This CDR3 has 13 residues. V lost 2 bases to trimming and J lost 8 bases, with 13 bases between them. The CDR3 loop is CASSFRGYGGYTF. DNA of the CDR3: TGTGCCAGCAGCTTCAGGGGTTACGGCGGCTACACCTTC.